These T cell receptor beta chains were read from a single sample in a study of T cell repertoires in cytomegalovirus infection. TCRdb re-called the reads through MiXCR, storing one row per CDR3 protein. The sample lists around 200,000 distinct CDR3 sequences, about 18% occurring once. Sequencing was carried out using CD8+ T cells from PBMCs. The receptors here all came from a human donor in good health (CMV status not recorded). Some clones in this sample may be carry-over from other donors' samples. Both conserved end residues are part of each CDR3. A D gene is named only where the DNA matches it firmly. Not all rows give a size; the values are once, few, many and, for expanded clones, a class.

d_gene | abundance | j_gene | v_gene | CDR3aa | CDR3nt
NA | few | TRBJ2-5 | TRBV7-7 | CASSQGTNEETQYF | TGTGCCAGCAGCCAAGGGACAAATGAAGAGACCCAGTACTTC
TRBD2 | few | TRBJ2-7 | TRBV19 | CASSALAGAYEQYF | TGTGCCAGTAGTGCACTAGCGGGGGCCTACGAGCAGTACTTC
TRBD1 | NA | TRBJ1-5 | TRBV7-9 | CASSQTGEGNQPQHF | TGTGCCAGCAGCCAGACAGGGGAGGGCAATCAGCCCCAGCATTTT
NA | NA | TRBJ2-1 | TRBV10-3 | CAISDVGQAEGGFF | TGTGCCATCAGTGATGTCGGGCAAGCGGAGGGGGGGTTCTTC
NA | NA | TRBJ1-2 | TRBV14 | CASSPLPGLANYGYTF | TGTGCCAGCAGCCCGCTCCCAGGTTTAGCTAACTATGGCTACACCTTC
NA | few | TRBJ1-4 | TRBV7-6 | CASSPGRVNEKLFF | TGTGCCAGCAGCCCCGGGAGGGTTAATGAAAAGCTGTTTTTT
NA | few | TRBJ1-2 | TRBV12-3/TRBV12-4 | CASSLGPPILGYTF | TGTGCCAGCAGTTTGGGACCCCCTATCCTGGGCTACACCTTC
NA | many | TRBJ2-7 | TRBV7-2 | CASTKRLSEQYF | TGTGCCAGCACGAAACGTCTGAGTGAGCAGTACTTC
NA | NA | TRBJ2-5 | TRBV6-8 | CASSYSRDFETQYF | TGTGCCAGCAGTTACTCGAGGGACTTTGAGACCCAGTACTTC
TRBD1 | NA | TRBJ1-1 | TRBV7-8 | CASSLGDSFYTEAFF | TGTGCCAGCAGCTTAGGGGACAGTTTCTACACTGAAGCTTTCTTT
NA | NA | TRBJ2-2 | TRBV6-5 | CASSWTSGGGELFF | TGTGCCAGCAGTTGGACAAGCGGTGGCGGGGAGCTGTTTTTT
NA | few | TRBJ1-2 | TRBV25-1 | CASSQHNYGYTF | TGTGCCAGCAGTCAACACAACTATGGCTACACCTTC
NA | few | TRBJ1-2 | TRBV14 | CASSQAGVGYTF | TGTGCCAGCAGCCAAGCCGGAGTTGGCTACACCTTC
TRBD1 | NA | TRBJ1-5 | TRBV4-3 | CASSQDRGFYQPQHF | TGCGCCAGCAGCCAAGACAGGGGGTTTTACCAGCCCCAGCATTTT
NA | few | TRBJ2-7 | TRBV14 | CASSTSSDGYEQYF | TGTGCCAGCAGCACTTCTTCGGACGGCTACGAGCAGTACTTC
NA | few | TRBJ2-2 | TRBV24-1 | CATSVGGTAFTGELFF | TGTGCCACCAGTGTAGGCGGGACAGCCTTCACCGGGGAGCTGTTTTTT
NA | few | TRBJ2-1 | TRBV27 | CASSWGGLGGEQFF | TGTGCCAGCAGTTGGGGGGGCCTAGGTGGTGAGCAGTTCTTC
TRBD2 | NA | TRBJ2-5 | TRBV29-1 | CSARRSGGFETQYF | TGCAGCGCTAGGAGGAGCGGGGGGTTTGAGACCCAGTACTTC
NA | NA | TRBJ2-4 | TRBV28 | CASRQTVLNIQYF | TGTGCCAGCAGGCAGACAGTCTTAAACATTCAGTACTTC
NA | NA | TRBJ2-7 | TRBV7-9 | CASSPMGLPYEQYF | TGTGCCAGCAGCCCTATGGGACTCCCATACGAGCAGTACTTC
TRBD1 | NA | TRBJ1-5 | TRBV28 | CASHVVSGGRNQPQHF | TGTGCCAGCCATGTCGTGTCAGGGGGAAGGAATCAGCCCCAGCATTTT
TRBD2 | NA | TRBJ2-2 | TRBV15 | CATGGGREALNTGELFF | TGTGCCACCGGCGGGGGGAGGGAGGCCTTAAACACCGGGGAGCTGTTTTTT
TRBD1 | few | TRBJ2-1 | TRBV12-3/TRBV12-4 | CASSRTGQGGQGAYNEQFF | TGTGCCAGCAGCCGAACCGGACAGGGAGGCCAGGGGGCCTACAATGAGCAGTTCTTC
NA | few | TRBJ2-1 | TRBV7-2 | CASSLWGGNEQFF | TGTGCCAGCAGCTTGTGGGGTGGGAATGAGCAGTTCTTC
TRBD1 | NA | TRBJ1-5 | TRBV7-2 | CASSAAGTGGNQPQHF | TGTGCCAGCAGCGCCGCCGGGACAGGGGGCAATCAGCCCCAGCATTTT
NA | NA | TRBJ1-5 | TRBV30 | CAWSDFNQPQHF | TGTGCCTGGAGTGACTTCAATCAGCCCCAGCATTTT
NA | NA | TRBJ1-1 | TRBV4-2 | CASSQDLMPPEAFF | TGTGCCAGCAGCCAAGATCTAATGCCACCTGAAGCTTTCTTT
NA | few | TRBJ2-5 | TRBV27 | CASSLGGVKETQYF | TGTGCCAGCAGTTTAGGCGGGGTCAAGGAGACCCAGTACTTC
NA | few | TRBJ1-2 | TRBV7-6 | CASSLAGQGSNGYTF | TGTGCCAGCAGCTTAGCGGGGCAGGGGTCGAATGGCTACACCTTC
NA | NA | TRBJ2-6 | TRBV28 | CASGVSGANVLTF | TGTGCCAGTGGGGTATCAGGGGCCAACGTCCTGACTTTC
NA | few | TRBJ1-6 | TRBV12-5 | CASGLGPYSPLHF | TGTGCTAGTGGTTTGGGTCCATATTCACCCCTCCACTTT
NA | few | TRBJ2-1 | TRBV27 | CASSSFRGETYNEQFF | TGTGCCAGCAGTTCTTTCCGCGGGGAAACCTACAATGAGCAGTTCTTC
NA | NA | TRBJ2-7 | TRBV2 | CASSDEGGPYEQYF | TGTGCCAGCAGTGACGAAGGCGGTCCCTACGAGCAGTACTTC
TRBD1 | few | TRBJ1-2 | TRBV7-2 | CASSGQGAYGYTF | TGTGCCAGCAGCGGACAGGGGGCCTATGGCTACACCTTC
NA | NA | TRBJ2-7 | TRBV28 | CASSFTAVISYEQYF | TGTGCCAGCAGTTTTACGGCGGTAATTTCCTACGAGCAGTACTTC
NA | few | TRBJ2-7 | TRBV7-2 | CASRQARGSYEQYF | TGTGCCAGCCGCCAAGCGAGGGGCTCCTACGAGCAGTACTTC
NA | NA | TRBJ2-7 | TRBV9 | CASSVFGNSYEQYF | TGTGCCAGCAGCGTCTTCGGAAACTCCTACGAGCAGTACTTC
NA | many | TRBJ1-3 | TRBV10-3 | CAISESDGGDTGNTIYF | TGTGCCATCAGTGAGTCCGACGGTGGGGATACTGGAAACACCATATATTTT
TRBD1 | few | TRBJ2-5 | TRBV7-2 | CASSPPRTGGWQETQYF | TGTGCCAGCAGCCCCCCTCGGACAGGGGGTTGGCAAGAGACCCAGTACTTC
NA | NA | TRBJ1-6 | TRBV27 | CASRSHSTGHLHF | TGTGCCAGCAGGAGTCACTCCACGGGACACCTCCACTTT
NA | few | TRBJ2-7 | TRBV6-2/TRBV6-3 | CASSLASGAYEQYF | TGTGCCAGCAGCCTCGCGAGTGGGGCCTACGAGCAGTACTTC
NA | once | TRBJ1-1 | TRBV4-3 | CASSRQRGLNTEAFF | TGCGCCAGCAGCCGGCAGAGGGGACTGAACACTGAAGCTTTCTTT
NA | few | TRBJ1-6 | TRBV6-1 | CASSEVTGTPNSPLHF | TGTGCCAGCAGCGAAGTAACCGGGACACCTAATTCACCCCTCCACTTT
NA | NA | TRBJ1-5 | TRBV7-9 | CASSLSEYNQPQHF | TGTGCCAGCAGCTTATCGGAGTACAATCAGCCCCAGCATTTT
TRBD1 | NA | TRBJ1-1 | TRBV7-9 | CASSSRGQRTEAFF | TGTGCCAGCAGCTCCAGGGGGCAGAGGACTGAAGCTTTCTTT